A single sample is the source of the 2 T cell receptor beta chains below, sequenced in a study of blood T cells in healthy people across ages. Primed by a sample-barcoded 5' primer and a J-beta primer mix, a second PCR proceeded for about 6 to 11 cycles. TCRdb processed the 5' RACE reads anew with MiXCR; each CDR3 protein has one entry. The sample includes under 850,000 distinct CDR3 sequences, roughly 40% seen only once; the top ten take 10% to 15%. The source material was blood. The receptor set was obtained from a man younger than 30 in good health.

This chain uses TRBV12-3 or TRBV12-4 with TRBJ1-5; 9 bases are shared with TRBD1. The trim removed 5 bases at V and 0 bases at J, leaving 14 bases unmatched. The CDR3 is 19 amino acids. In DNA, the CDR3 is TGTGCCAGCAGTCCAACCCGGGACAGGGTCAAATATAGCAATCAGCCCCAGCATTTT. Translation gives CASSPTRDRVKYSNQPQHF.

The CDR3 DNA sequence: TGTGCCAGCAGCCCCCGTAGTCTGGGGGGGAATGAGCAGTACTTC. Translating gives CASSPRSLGGNEQYF. The chain is built from TRBV7-2 and TRBJ2-5; TRBD2 matches 7 bases. The germline CDR1 and CDR2 sequences are SGHTA and FQGNSA. V was clipped by 5 bases and J by 11 bases; unmatched bases: 17. CDR3 length: 15 amino acids.